Included here is one TCR beta chain sequence, with context. No antigen is known for it. One entry per CDR3 protein results from TCRdb running MiXCR on the RT-PCR reads. The sample has around 530,000 distinct CDR3 sequences; over 9.5% are singletons. These data originate in a study of response to subunit inactivated influenza vaccine. Study results and limitations: The authors put forward the suggestion that each seasonal influenza vaccination may bring in only a limited number of new T cells.

The CDR3 sequence is 14 residues long. V lost 6 bases and J lost 8, with 17 bases in between. The germline gives CDR1 MNHNS, CDR2 SASEGT. This sample comprised PBMCs from blood, obtained on the day of vaccination. V usage is TRBV6-1 and J usage is TRBJ2-1; D is possibly TRBD2 (5 bases). The clonotype comes from a man aged 50-60 years who received an inactivated influenza vaccine. CDR3 DNA sequence: TGTGCCAGCAGCCTGTTTACTAGGTTTCATGAGCAGTTCTTC. Translating gives CASSLFTRFHEQFF.